The 3 T cell receptor beta chains below were found in one sample sequenced in a study of blood T cell repertoires in COVID-19. Clones were read by immunoSEQ multiplex PCR, and TCRdb kept only the in-frame ones, dropping some. The sample carries more than 85,000 clones, over 60% recorded once. Sequenced input: peripheral blood. The receptors were gathered from a woman of 80 years or more with acute or convalescent COVID-19.

The chain employs TRBV19 and TRBJ1-1; maybe TRBD1 (5 bases). Trimming removed 6 bases at V and 7 bases at J, with 12 bases between. Germline CDR1 LNHDA, CDR2 SQIVND (reference sequence). This CDR3 contains 12 residues. CDR3 protein: CASRHGGVEAFF. The CDR3 DNA reads TGTGCCAGTAGGCACGGGGGGGTTGAAGCTTTCTTT.

This clone has a single count. This chain uses TRBV7-8 with TRBJ2-1, with 9 bases identical to TRBD2. Per germline, CDR1 SGHVS and CDR2 FQNEAQ. With V trimmed by 0 bases and J by 0 bases, 9 bases remained unmatched. The CDR3 spans 19 residues. The CDR3 region has the DNA TGTGCCAGCAGCTTAGCGGAAGGGATAGCGGGGGCCTCCTACAATGAGCAGTTCTTC. Its protein is CASSLAEGIAGASYNEQFF.

The chain recombines TRBV6-5 with TRBJ2-7; TRBD1 matches at 7 bases. This CDR3 spans 15 amino acids. Germline assignment: CDR1 MNHEY and CDR2 SVGAGI. Trimming at V came to 6 bases and at J to 2 bases, leaving 10 bases not matched to a gene. CDR3 bases: TGTGCCAGCAGGCGGACGGGACAGCAGACCTACGAGCAGTACTTC. Its translation is CASRRTGQQTYEQYF.